This T cell receptor (beta chain) was sequenced for a study of control samples from healthy donors and cancer patients. Clones were read by immunoSEQ multiplex PCR, and TCRdb kept only the in-frame ones, dropping some. Altogether approximately 82,000 clones are present, 93% being singletons, with the ten largest covering about 1.3%. Trimming cost V 7 bases and J 7 bases, with 11 bases left between them. The germline V gene has CDR1 ENHRY and CDR2 SYGVKD. The CDR3 runs 13 residues. This TCR was recovered from a woman between 35 and 50 years old with lung cancer. Sequencing was carried out using PBMCs. V usage is TRBV10-3 and J usage is TRBJ1-6; D remains unclear. The CDR3 nucleotides read TGTGCCATCAACGGGGAAACGAATTCACCCCTCCACTTT. Translating it yields CAINGETNSPLHF.